This is a list of T cell receptor beta chains from one sample in a study of blood T cell repertoires in COVID-19. Libraries were prepared by immunoSEQ multiplex PCR; TCRdb keeps only in-frame clonotypes and omits some of them. Among 100,000 to 150,000 clones listed, under 90% were seen once. The sample consisted of peripheral blood. These receptors were taken from a woman in her seventies with acute or convalescent COVID-19. The CDR3 runs from the conserved cysteine through the conserved F or W.

V gene	J gene	CDR3 protein
TRBV7-2	TRBJ2-7	CASSLGGSGGAEQYF
TRBV4-3	TRBJ1-2	CASSQDLLQYYGYTF
TRBV9	TRBJ1-1	CASSAQRRVTEAFF
TRBV5-6	TRBJ1-2	CASSWRGQGRVNYGYTF
TRBV4-3	TRBJ2-7	CASSSGTGFSYEQYF
TRBV4-3	TRBJ2-2	CASSLGQGVGELFF
TRBV6-5	TRBJ2-5	CASSYSFQRGQETQYF
TRBV7-3	TRBJ2-1	CASSLGQYNEQFF
TRBV29-1	TRBJ2-2	CSVAQGVDTGELFF
TRBV5-1	TRBJ2-3	CASSEVSSSTDTQYF
TRBV14	TRBJ2-5	CASSHLKLDQETQYF
TRBV19	TRBJ1-5	CASSMEGASNQPQHF
TRBV10-3	TRBJ2-1	CAISEQGGAYNEQFF
TRBV15	TRBJ2-3	CATSRDHSERGRDTQYF
TRBV12-3/TRBV12-4	TRBJ1-4	CASRTGGGEKLFF
TRBV27	TRBJ2-1	CASSQRGYEQFF
TRBV6-5	TRBJ1-2	CASRLGQLPYGYTF
TRBV19	TRBJ1-6	CASSMGQGIGSPLHF
TRBV19	TRBJ2-1	CASSTGQYNEQFF
TRBV6-5	TRBJ2-6	CASFSGGAGANVLTF